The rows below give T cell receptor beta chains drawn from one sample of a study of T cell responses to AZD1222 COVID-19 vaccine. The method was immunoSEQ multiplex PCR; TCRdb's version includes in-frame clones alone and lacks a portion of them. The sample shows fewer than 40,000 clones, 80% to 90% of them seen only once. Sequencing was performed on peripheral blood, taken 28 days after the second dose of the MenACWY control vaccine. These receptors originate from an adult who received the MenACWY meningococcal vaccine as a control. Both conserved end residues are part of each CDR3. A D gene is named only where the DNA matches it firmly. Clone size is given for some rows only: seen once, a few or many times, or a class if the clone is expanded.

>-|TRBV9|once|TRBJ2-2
CASSDKLGGELFF
TGTGCCAGCAGCGATAAGCTGGGCGGGGAGCTGTTTTTT
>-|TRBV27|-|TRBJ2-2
CASSARRMAGELFF
TGTGCCAGCAGTGCCCGGCGGATGGCCGGGGAGCTGTTTTTT
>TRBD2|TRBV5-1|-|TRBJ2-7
CASSSEPWTSGSIYEQYF
TGCGCCAGCAGCTCCGAACCCTGGACTAGCGGGAGCATCTACGAGCAGTACTTC
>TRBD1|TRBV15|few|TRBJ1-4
CATSIPGTGDEKLFF
TGTGCCACCAGCATCCCCGGGACAGGGGATGAAAAACTGTTTTTT
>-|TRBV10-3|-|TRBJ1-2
CAVRRDNIYGYTF
TGTGCCGTCCGCCGGGACAACATCTATGGCTACACCTTC
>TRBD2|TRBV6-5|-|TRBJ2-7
CASSYSSGRASGEQYF
TGTGCCAGCAGTTACTCGAGCGGGAGGGCCTCGGGCGAGCAGTACTTC
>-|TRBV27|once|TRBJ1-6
CASSFRDSPLHF
TGTGCCAGCAGTTTCCGAGACTCACCCCTCCACTTT
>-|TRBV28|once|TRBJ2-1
CASSLFEDEQFF
TGTGCCAGCAGTTTATTTGAAGATGAGCAGTTCTTC
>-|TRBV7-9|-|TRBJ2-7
CASSLVAIEQYF
TGTGCCAGCAGCTTAGTAGCGATTGAGCAGTACTTC
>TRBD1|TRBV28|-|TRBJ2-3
CASRPHRDRDPDTQYF
TGTGCCAGCAGACCCCACCGGGACAGGGACCCAGATACGCAGTATTTT
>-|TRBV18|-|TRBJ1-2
CASSPTIGGSYGYTF
TGTGCCAGCTCACCAACAATCGGGGGATCATATGGCTACACCTTC
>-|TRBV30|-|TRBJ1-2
CALDYWSYGYTF
TGTGCCCTAGATTACTGGAGCTATGGCTACACCTTC
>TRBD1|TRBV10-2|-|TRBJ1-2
CASSERQGGNYGYTF
TGCGCCAGCAGTGAGAGACAGGGGGGTAACTATGGCTACACCTTC
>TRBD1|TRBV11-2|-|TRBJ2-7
CASSLGQGAFYEQYF
TGTGCCAGCAGCTTAGGCCAGGGGGCTTTCTACGAGCAGTACTTC
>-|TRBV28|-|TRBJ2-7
CASQALDDEQYF
TGTGCCAGCCAGGCCCTTGACGACGAGCAGTACTTC
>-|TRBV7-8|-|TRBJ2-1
CASSLEHGYYNEQFF
TGTGCCAGCAGCTTAGAACACGGCTACTACAATGAGCAGTTCTTC
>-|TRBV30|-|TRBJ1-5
CAWSPPNRDQPQHF
TGTGCCTGGAGTCCCCCAAACAGGGACCAGCCCCAGCATTTT
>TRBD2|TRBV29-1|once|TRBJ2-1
CSGSPSSGVYNEQFF
TGCAGCGGCAGCCCTTCTAGCGGGGTCTACAATGAGCAGTTCTTC
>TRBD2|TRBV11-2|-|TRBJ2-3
CASSLKSGGLVAETDTQYF
TGTGCCAGCAGCTTAAAGAGCGGGGGACTAGTGGCAGAGACAGATACGCAGTATTTT
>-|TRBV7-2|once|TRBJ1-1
CASILFAKQGSAFF
TGTGCCAGCATACTCTTTGCCAAACAGGGATCGGCTTTCTTT
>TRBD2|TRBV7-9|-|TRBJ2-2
CASSSPSGRNTGELFF
TGTGCCAGCAGCTCCCCCAGCGGGAGGAACACCGGGGAGCTGTTTTTT
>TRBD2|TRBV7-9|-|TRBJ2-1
CASSVLAGVYNEQFF
TGTGCCAGCAGCGTACTAGCGGGAGTCTACAATGAGCAGTTCTTC
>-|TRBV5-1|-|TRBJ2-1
CASSSGGQTYNEQFF
TGCGCCAGCAGCTCTGGGGGCCAAACCTACAATGAGCAGTTCTTC
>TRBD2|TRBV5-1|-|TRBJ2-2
CASSYGGLARGTGELFF
TGCGCCAGCAGCTACGGGGGACTAGCCCGTGGCACCGGGGAGCTGTTTTTT
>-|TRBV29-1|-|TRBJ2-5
CSVVLNAETQYF
TGCAGCGTTGTCTTGAACGCCGAGACCCAGTACTTC
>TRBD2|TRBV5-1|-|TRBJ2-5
CASSFVLAVQETQYF
TGCGCCAGCAGCTTCGTACTAGCGGTCCAAGAGACCCAGTACTTC
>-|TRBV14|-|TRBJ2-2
CASSGQATGELFF
TGTGCCAGCAGCGGACAAGCCACCGGGGAGCTGTTTTTT
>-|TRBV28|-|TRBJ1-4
CASSWAANEKLFF
TGTGCCAGCAGTTGGGCGGCGAATGAAAAACTGTTTTTT
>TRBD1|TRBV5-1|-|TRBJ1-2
CASSLGQGVLNYGYTF
TGCGCCAGCAGCTTGGGACAGGGGGTTCTTAACTATGGCTACACCTTC
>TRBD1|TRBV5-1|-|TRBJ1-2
CASSVGQVGGYTF
TGCGCCAGCAGCGTGGGACAGGTTGGCGGCTACACCTTC
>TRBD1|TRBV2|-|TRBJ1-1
CAIIDRGGTEAFF
TGTGCCATTATCGACAGGGGTGGGACTGAAGCTTTCTTT
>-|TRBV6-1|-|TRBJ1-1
CASSEGSGVLNTEAFF
TGTGCCAGCAGTGAGGGCTCAGGGGTCCTGAACACTGAAGCTTTCTTT
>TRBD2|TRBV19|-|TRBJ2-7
CASSILGTSGSSAEQYF
TGTGCCAGTAGTATCCTCGGGACTAGCGGGAGCTCGGCCGAGCAGTACTTC
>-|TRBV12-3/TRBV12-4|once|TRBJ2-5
CASSLTQGETQYF
TGTGCCAGCAGTTTAACACAAGGAGAGACCCAGTACTTC
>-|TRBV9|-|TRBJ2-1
CASSGPSYNEQFF
TGTGCCAGCAGTGGTCCCTCCTACAATGAGCAGTTCTTC
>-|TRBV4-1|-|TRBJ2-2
CASSQGVPRTGNTGELFF
TGCGCCAGCAGCCAAGGGGTCCCCCGGACGGGGAACACCGGGGAGCTGTTTTTT
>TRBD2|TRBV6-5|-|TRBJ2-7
CASSYSKRGYEQYF
TGTGCCAGCAGTTACTCGAAGCGGGGCTACGAGCAGTACTTC
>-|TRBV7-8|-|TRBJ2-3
CASSLGQPTDTQYF
TGTGCCAGCAGCTTAGGGCAGCCCACAGATACGCAGTATTTT
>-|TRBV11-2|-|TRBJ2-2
CASTTPTRRELFF
TGTGCCAGCACCACTCCAACCCGCAGGGAGCTGTTTTTT
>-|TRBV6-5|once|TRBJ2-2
CASSLTETGELFF
TGTGCCAGCAGTCTGACAGAAACCGGGGAGCTGTTTTTT
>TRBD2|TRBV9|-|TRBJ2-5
CASSISGSGETQYF
TGTGCCAGCAGCATTAGCGGGAGTGGGGAGACCCAGTACTTC
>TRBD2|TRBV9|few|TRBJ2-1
CASSARTSAPSNEQFF
TGTGCCAGCAGCGCACGAACTAGCGCGCCTAGCAATGAGCAGTTCTTC
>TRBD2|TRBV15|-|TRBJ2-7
CATSRDAGQAWREGTYEQYF
TGTGCCACCAGCAGAGATGCAGGACAGGCTTGGCGGGAGGGAACCTACGAGCAGTACTTC
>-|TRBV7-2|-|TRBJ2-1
CASSLGRIGGGQFF
TGTGCCAGCAGCTTAGGGAGGATAGGAGGTGGGCAGTTCTTC
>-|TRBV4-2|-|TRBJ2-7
CASSQATRVAYEQYF
TGTGCCAGCAGCCAAGCTACTAGGGTAGCCTACGAGCAGTACTTC
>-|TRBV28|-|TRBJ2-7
CASRMPSVAGRSYEQYF
TGTGCCAGCAGAATGCCCTCGGTGGCAGGTCGGTCCTACGAGCAGTACTTC
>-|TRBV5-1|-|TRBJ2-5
CASSQNMGLGQETQYF
TGCGCCAGCAGCCAAAATATGGGACTGGGCCAAGAGACCCAGTACTTC
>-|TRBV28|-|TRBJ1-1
CASSLIWDNMNTEAFF
TGTGCCAGCAGTTTAATCTGGGACAACATGAACACTGAAGCTTTCTTT
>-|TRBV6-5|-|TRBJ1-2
CASTGTADGYTF
TGTGCCAGCACCGGGACGGCGGATGGCTACACCTTC
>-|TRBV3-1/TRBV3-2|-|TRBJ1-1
CASSRKRSAGFSAEAFF
TGTGCCAGCAGCCGGAAGAGATCGGCCGGATTTTCGGCTGAAGCTTTCTTT
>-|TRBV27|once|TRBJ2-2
CASSLSVNTGELFF
TGTGCCAGCAGTTTATCGGTAAACACCGGGGAGCTGTTTTTT
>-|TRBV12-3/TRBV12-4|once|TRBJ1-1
CAASGGGTEAFF
TGTGCCGCAAGCGGGGGGGGCACTGAAGCTTTCTTT
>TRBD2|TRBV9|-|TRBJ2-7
CASSVTREGYEQYF
TGTGCCAGCAGCGTAACGCGGGAGGGCTACGAGCAGTACTTC
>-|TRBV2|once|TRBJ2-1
CASRRGSVDNEQFF
TGTGCCAGCAGACGGGGTAGCGTGGACAATGAGCAGTTCTTC
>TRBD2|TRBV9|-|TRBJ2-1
CASSFGLAGGPLFF
TGTGCCAGCAGCTTTGGACTAGCGGGAGGCCCCCTGTTCTTC
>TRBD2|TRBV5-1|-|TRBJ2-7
CASIPYSGAYEQYF
TGCGCCAGCATACCCTATAGCGGGGCCTACGAGCAGTACTTC